This T cell receptor (beta chain) appears in the sequencing data of a study of cytomegalovirus exposure and HLA in healthy donors. In the study overall: A prior analysis found roughly 110 million unique TCR beta sequences from 170 million or so T cells. General study points: Indistinguishable V segments such as TRBV6-2 and TRBV6-3 were excluded.

To note about this clone: What it recognizes is unknown.

V shed 0 bases and J 2 bases; nucleotides not matched to a gene: 0. Per germline, CDR1 SGHRS and CDR2 YFSETQ. This CDR3 has 15 amino acids. Primers included in the PCR were 60 Vbeta and 13 Jbeta primers. The data were produced by immunoSEQ multiplex PCR, yet TCRdb's version contains in-frame clones alone and is incomplete. The table lists 90,000 to 140,000 clones, under 85% of them singletons. The sequence derives from a man aged 25-45 years in good health and CMV-seronegative. The sequenced sample was PBMCs. V usage is TRBV5-1 and J usage is TRBJ1-5; 9 bases line up with TRBD1. The CDR3 nucleotides read TGCGCCAGCAGCTTGGGGACAGGGGGCAATCAGCCCCAGCATTTT. Translating gives CASSLGTGGNQPQHF. Full variable domain (remainder filled in from reference TRBV5-1 and TRBJ1-5): KAGVTQTPRYLIKTRGQQVTLSCSPISGHRSVSWYQQTPGQGLQFLFEYFSETQRNKGNFPGRFSGRQFSNSRSEMNVSTLELGDSALYLCASSLGTGGNQPQHFGDGTRLSIL.